This entry describes one T cell receptor (beta chain). Germline CDR1 and CDR2: PRHDT and FYEKMQ (reference sequence). CDR3 length: 15 residues. Trimming removed 5 bases from V and 4 bases from J; junction bases left unmatched: 7. The sample is drawn from a study of shared clonotypes between healthy human individuals. Naivety among CD8 cells was defined by CD45RO negativity and positive CCR7 selection, thereby excluding terminally differentiated effector memory CD45RA+ cells. Every immunoSEQ plate was one replicate of a subset's evenly spread DNA. Data came from immunoSEQ multiplex PCR; TCRdb stores just in-frame clones and leaves some out. The sample yields some 2 million clones, over 85% seen once.

The TCR comes from a man younger than 35 in good health. The chain couples TRBV13 to TRBJ2-1, with TRBD1 matching over 8 bases. The source material was naive CD8+ T cells sorted from blood. CDR3: CASSPGGTGYNEQFF. The CDR3 nucleotides are TGTGCCAGCAGCCCAGGCGGGACAGGTTACAATGAGCAGTTCTTC.